These T cell receptor beta chains were read from a single sample in a study of blood T cell repertoires in COVID-19. Profiling relied on immunoSEQ multiplex PCR, and the TCRdb table lists in-frame clones only, not all of them. Of 200,000 or so clones in the sample, 70% to 90% are singletons; the top ten hold around 7.4%. Material: PBMCs or T cells enriched from blood (not recorded which). Receptor source: a woman aged 40 to 49 with acute COVID-19. CDR3s include the opening cysteine and the closing phenylalanine or tryptophan. The D gene is left open where the match is weak. The listing skips clone size in some rows; elsewhere it reads once, few, many or a size class.

V gene	J gene	D gene	clone size	CDR3 DNA	CDR3 protein
TRBV20-1	TRBJ2-5	-	-	TGCAGTGCTAGTACTGACGGAGAAGAGACCCAGTACTTC	CSASTDGEETQYF
TRBV30	TRBJ1-1	-	-	TGTGCCTGGAGGCGAGACACTGAAGCTTTCTTT	CAWRRDTEAFF
TRBV28	TRBJ2-1	-	-	TGTGCCAGCAGACCTAGTTTAAAGGATGAGCAGTTCTTC	CASRPSLKDEQFF
TRBV27	TRBJ2-7	TRBD1	-	TGTGCCAGCAGGTCCGTCGAGGGGGCAAGGTACGAGCAGTACTTC	CASRSVEGARYEQYF
TRBV6-2/TRBV6-3	TRBJ2-7	-	few	TGTGCCAGCAGCCCATCCAGGAGGGAGCAGTACTTC	CASSPSRREQYF
TRBV11-1	TRBJ1-2	-	-	TGTGCCAGCAGCTTAGACAGATACTATGGCTACACCTTC	CASSLDRYYGYTF
TRBV30	TRBJ2-7	-	-	TGTGCCAGTTCTAGCGTTAGGTCGTACGAGCAGTACTTC	CASSSVRSYEQYF
TRBV5-4	TRBJ2-3	TRBD2	-	TGTGCCAGCAGCTTGAGGACTAGCGGCACAGATACGCAGTATTTT	CASSLRTSGTDTQYF
TRBV5-4	TRBJ2-6	-	-	TGTGCCAGCAACCGTAAAGGGGGAGATGGGGCCAACGTCCTGACTTTC	CASNRKGGDGANVLTF
TRBV19	TRBJ2-6	-	-	TGTGCCAGCCTTACCCCCCGGCGGGGCGCGGCCAACGTCCTGACTTTC	CASLTPRRGAANVLTF
TRBV5-1	TRBJ1-1	TRBD1	-	TGCGCCAGCAGCGGCGGGACAGGGACGGTCGGGGCTTTCTTT	CASSGGTGTVGAFF
TRBV20-1	TRBJ2-1	TRBD2	-	TGCAGTGCGAGTTACCCGGGACTAGCGGGAGGGAATGAGCAGTTCTTC	CSASYPGLAGGNEQFF
TRBV19	TRBJ1-5	-	-	TGTGCCAGTAGTATCCGAGGGTATCAGCCCCAGCATTTT	CASSIRGYQPQHF
TRBV9	TRBJ1-3	-	once	TGTGCCAGCAGCGTAGCTCATCGGGGGGCAGGAAACACCATATATTTT	CASSVAHRGAGNTIYF
TRBV7-9	TRBJ1-6	-	-	TGTGCCAGCAGCTTAGGTACCAGGGCCCTCCACTTT	CASSLGTRALHF
TRBV15	TRBJ2-1	TRBD1	-	TGTGCCACCAGCAGACCCACGGACAGGACCTCCTACAATGAGCAGTTCTTC	CATSRPTDRTSYNEQFF
TRBV24-1	TRBJ1-1	TRBD1	-	TGTGCCACCAGGGGCCGCACAGGGGGAGAGGGTGAAGCTTTCTTT	CATRGRTGGEGEAFF
TRBV7-3	TRBJ2-3	TRBD2	-	TGTGCCAGCACCACGGGACTAGTTTCAGATACGCAGTATTTT	CASTTGLVSDTQYF
TRBV19	TRBJ2-2	TRBD1	few	TGTGCCAGTAGTATGGGGGACAGGAACACCGGGGAGCTGTTTTTT	CASSMGDRNTGELFF
TRBV19	TRBJ2-3	TRBD2	-	TGTGCCAGTAGTAAAACCGGGACTAGCGGGGGGCACACAGATACGCAGTATTTT	CASSKTGTSGGHTDTQYF
TRBV28	TRBJ2-7	-	-	TGTGCCAGCACCGGAGTCTACGAGCAGTACTTC	CASTGVYEQYF
TRBV10-3	TRBJ2-2	TRBD1	-	TGTGCCATCAGTGATCCGGACAGGGTCAACGGGGAGCTGTTTTTT	CAISDPDRVNGELFF
TRBV2	TRBJ2-5	-	-	TGTGCCAGCAGTGCATCCGAAGGGGTCTCCTCAATTCGAACCCAGTACTTC	CASSASEGVSSIRTQYF
TRBV19	TRBJ1-2	TRBD1	-	TGTGCCAGTAGTCCAACCGGGACAGGGGGTTTAAATGGCTACACCTTC	CASSPTGTGGLNGYTF
TRBV28	TRBJ2-7	-	-	TGTGCCAGCAGTCAGGAGGTCTACGAGCAGTACTTC	CASSQEVYEQYF
TRBV5-1	TRBJ1-5	TRBD1	-	TGCGCCAGCAGCCCCGGGACAGGGCCTAATCAGCCCCAGCATTTT	CASSPGTGPNQPQHF
TRBV27	TRBJ2-3	-	-	TGTGCCAGCAGTTTAGGCGGGGCCTTAGCCACAGATACGCAGTATTTT	CASSLGGALATDTQYF
TRBV7-2	TRBJ2-5	TRBD2	-	TGTGCCAGCAGCCGGGACTACGAAGAGACCCAGTACTTC	CASSRDYEETQYF
TRBV7-2	TRBJ1-4	-	-	TGTGCCAGCAGCACAGACGCACGTGGCACGGAAAAACTGTTTTTT	CASSTDARGTEKLFF
TRBV5-1	TRBJ1-6	-	-	TGCGCCAGCAGGCCACATTATAATTCACCCCTCCACTTT	CASRPHYNSPLHF
TRBV3-1/TRBV3-2	TRBJ1-6	TRBD1	once	TGTGCCAGCAGCCAAGGCCGACAGGGGTCACCCCTCCACTTT	CASSQGRQGSPLHF
TRBV5-1	TRBJ2-5	TRBD2	-	TGCGCCAGCAGCTATCGAGGGACTAGCGGGGGGGAAGAGACCCAGTACTTC	CASSYRGTSGGEETQYF
TRBV2	TRBJ1-2	-	-	TGTGCCAGCATTCTGGGGCGGAGCGTCGGCTACACCTTC	CASILGRSVGYTF
TRBV7-6	TRBJ1-2	TRBD1	-	TGTGCCAGCAGTCCCGACAGGGGCTATGGCTACACCTTC	CASSPDRGYGYTF
TRBV11-1	TRBJ2-7	-	few	TGTGCCAGCAGCTCCCCCCCGGCCTACGAGCAGTACTTC	CASSSPPAYEQYF
TRBV11-2	TRBJ2-1	-	-	TGTGCCAGCAGCTTAGGGTCCAACGCAGGAAATGAGCAGTTCTTC	CASSLGSNAGNEQFF
TRBV28	TRBJ1-1	-	-	TGTGCCAGCGTCGCCCCGGGGATGAACACTGAAGCTTTCTTT	CASVAPGMNTEAFF
TRBV9	TRBJ2-3	TRBD1	-	TGTGCCAGCAGCGTCACCGGGACAGGGGGATTAGATACGCAGTATTTT	CASSVTGTGGLDTQYF
TRBV19	TRBJ2-1	TRBD1	-	TGTGCCAGTAGCTTTACCGGGACAGGGGCCAATGAGCAGTTCTTC	CASSFTGTGANEQFF
TRBV6-2/TRBV6-3	TRBJ2-1	-	-	TGTGCCAGCAGTTCACGTTGGACAGTTATGAAAAATGAGCAGTTCTTC	CASSSRWTVMKNEQFF
TRBV7-2	TRBJ2-7	TRBD2	-	TGTGCCAGCAGCTTAGACGGGAGGAATGATGGCGAGCAGTACTTC	CASSLDGRNDGEQYF
TRBV6-6	TRBJ2-7	-	-	TGTGCCAGCCGGAAGCGGACCTACCCCTACGAGCAGTACTTC	CASRKRTYPYEQYF
TRBV19	TRBJ1-2	TRBD1	-	TGTGCCAGTAGTAGCCCTGGACAGGGGAACTATGGCTACACCTTC	CASSSPGQGNYGYTF